This is a list of T cell receptor beta chains from one sample in a study of PD-L1 blockade in urothelial cancer. Here immunoSEQ multiplex PCR was the method, and the copy in TCRdb shows in-frame clones only, minus some. In the table there are around 50,000 clones, around four fifths of which are singletons. The specimen was PBMCs, collected around atezolizumab (anti-PD-L1) treatment. The receptor source for this set is a man aged 50 to 60 with urothelial cancer. The CDR3 runs from the conserved cysteine through the conserved F or W. The D gene is left open where the match is weak. Size values are once, few and many counts, or a class for expanded clones, and some rows have none.

TRBV2	TRBJ2-1	NA	NA	TGTGCCAGCAGTGAGTTGCTGCAGGGGAATGAGCAGTTCTTC	CASSELLQGNEQFF
TRBV2	TRBJ1-5	NA	NA	TGTGCCAGCAGTGGACAGCAGAATCAGCCCCAGCATTTT	CASSGQQNQPQHF
TRBV5-1	TRBJ1-2	few	NA	TGCGCCAGCAGCTATCCGGACAGTGGGGGCTACACCTTC	CASSYPDSGGYTF
TRBV2	TRBJ1-4	NA	TRBD1	TGTGCCAGCGGTCTGGGGGACAGGAATGAAAAACTGTTTTTT	CASGLGDRNEKLFF
TRBV11-2	TRBJ2-5	NA	NA	TGTGCCAGCCAGCGCCACGAGGGAGAGACCCAGTACTTC	CASQRHEGETQYF
TRBV25-1	TRBJ1-1	NA	TRBD1	TGTGCCAGCGGTCCCGGGGACAGCACTGAAGCTTTCTTT	CASGPGDSTEAFF
TRBV5-4	TRBJ2-7	NA	TRBD1	TGTGCCAGCAGCTTGGTGGGGGACAGGGCGGTCTACGAGCAGTACTTC	CASSLVGDRAVYEQYF
TRBV19	TRBJ1-4	few	TRBD1	TGTGCCAGTACCCCGACAGGGAATGAAAAACTGTTTTTT	CASTPTGNEKLFF
TRBV14	TRBJ1-1	NA	NA	TGTGCCAGCAGCCAAGTTAACACGAACACTGAAGCTTTCTTT	CASSQVNTNTEAFF
TRBV5-4	TRBJ1-1	few	TRBD1	TGTGCCAGCAACCGGGACAGGGTCAACATGAACACTGAAGCTTTCTTT	CASNRDRVNMNTEAFF
TRBV18	TRBJ2-1	NA	NA	TGTGCCAGCTCACCCCGGACTTCCAATGAGCAGTTCTTC	CASSPRTSNEQFF
TRBV11-3	TRBJ2-1	NA	NA	TGTGCCAGCAGCTTAACGGCAGGTTACAATGAGCAGTTCTTC	CASSLTAGYNEQFF
TRBV28	TRBJ2-2	NA	NA	TGTGCCAGCACAGGCGCGAACACCGGGGAGCTGTTTTTT	CASTGANTGELFF
TRBV9	TRBJ2-5	NA	TRBD2	TGTGCCAGCAGCGTAACCTCGGGAGCGGGAGGGTGGGAGACCCAGTACTTC	CASSVTSGAGGWETQYF
TRBV30	TRBJ2-5	few	TRBD1	TGTGCCTGGAGTGCGACAGGGGAAGGGACCCAGTACTTC	CAWSATGEGTQYF
TRBV13	TRBJ2-7	NA	NA	TGTGCCAGCAGCTGGGGGGGCCGCTACGAGCAGTACTTC	CASSWGGRYEQYF
TRBV7-2	TRBJ2-7	NA	TRBD1	TGTGCCAGCAGCTCCCGACAGGGGCCGGACTACGAGCAGTACTTC	CASSSRQGPDYEQYF
TRBV28	TRBJ2-7	NA	TRBD2	TGTGCCAGCAGTTTATTAGGACTAGCGGGAGCCCCGGGCTCCTACGAGCAGTACTTC	CASSLLGLAGAPGSYEQYF
TRBV18	TRBJ1-6	NA	NA	TGTGCCAGCTCACTTGACAGGCTAAATTCACCCCTCCACTTT	CASSLDRLNSPLHF
TRBV7-3	TRBJ2-1	NA	NA	TGTGCCAGCAGCTTAGGGCAGGGCAACTACAATGAGCAGTTCTTC	CASSLGQGNYNEQFF
TRBV5-4	TRBJ2-1	once	TRBD2	TGTGCCAGCAGCTTGCGGCTAGCGGGGGTCAATGAGCAGTTCTTC	CASSLRLAGVNEQFF
TRBV6-1	TRBJ1-2	NA	NA	TGTGCCAGCAGGGACCGGGACAATATTAACTATGGCTACACCTTC	CASRDRDNINYGYTF
TRBV28	TRBJ1-5	NA	TRBD1	TGTGCCAGCAGACAAGGGACAGGGGCAAATCAGCCCCAGCATTTT	CASRQGTGANQPQHF
TRBV10-2	TRBJ2-1	NA	TRBD2	TGCGCCAGCACTGGACTAGCTTACTACAATGAGCAGTTCTTC	CASTGLAYYNEQFF
TRBV6-5	TRBJ1-1	NA	NA	TGTGCCAGCAGTTACCACGGGATCATGAACACTGAAGCTTTCTTT	CASSYHGIMNTEAFF
TRBV19	TRBJ2-7	once	TRBD1	TGTGCCAGTGGGGGACAGGGAGGCTACGAGCAGTACTTC	CASGGQGGYEQYF
TRBV19	TRBJ2-2	NA	TRBD1	TGTGCCAGTAGTATGGTGACAGGGTTTCCCGGGGAGCTGTTTTTT	CASSMVTGFPGELFF
TRBV19	TRBJ2-1	once	NA	TGTGCCAGTAGTGGACATTTTTACAATGAGCAGTTCTTC	CASSGHFYNEQFF
TRBV6-5	TRBJ1-1	NA	TRBD1	TGTGCCAGCAGTTTGACAGGGTCTCAGAACACTGAAGCTTTCTTT	CASSLTGSQNTEAFF
TRBV27	TRBJ2-5	NA	TRBD1	TGTGCCAGCAGTTCAGGGGGCCGGAAGACCCAGTACTTC	CASSSGGRKTQYF
TRBV18	TRBJ2-3	NA	NA	TGTGCCAGCTCACCTTCCAGGGATACGCAGTATTTT	CASSPSRDTQYF
TRBV18	TRBJ1-6	NA	TRBD1	TGTGCCAGCTCACCACCGGTGACAGGGACCATTTCACCCCTCCACTTT	CASSPPVTGTISPLHF
TRBV5-1	TRBJ2-7	NA	TRBD1	TGCGCCAGCAGCACAGGGACAGCAGGCTACGAGCAGTACTTC	CASSTGTAGYEQYF
TRBV15	TRBJ2-6	NA	TRBD1	TGTGCCACCAGCAAAACACAGGGGGCGCGCGGGGCCAACGTCCTGACTTTC	CATSKTQGARGANVLTF
TRBV14	TRBJ2-3	NA	NA	TGTGCCAGCAGCCAAGGGCGGACTACAGATACGCAGTATTTT	CASSQGRTTDTQYF
TRBV10-2	TRBJ2-7	NA	TRBD2	TGCGCCAGCAGTGAGTCTTTGGGACTATCCACCTACATGAACCACGGGCAGTACTTC	CASSESLGLSTYMNHGQYF
TRBV7-2	TRBJ2-7	few	TRBD1	TGTGCCAGCAGCCCCCCCCCGGGACAGTACGAGCAGTACTTC	CASSPPPGQYEQYF
TRBV14	TRBJ2-7	NA	NA	TGTGCCAGCAGCCGATCCGGACAGTCCTACTACGAGCAGTACTTC	CASSRSGQSYYEQYF
TRBV9	TRBJ1-2	once	TRBD1	TGTGCCAGCAGCGTAGGCCCTGCAGGGGGGCTCGTTTATGGCTACACCTTC	CASSVGPAGGLVYGYTF
TRBV7-6	TRBJ2-2	NA	NA	TGTGCCAGCAGCTTAGTGTCAGACACCGGGGAGCTGTTTTTT	CASSLVSDTGELFF
TRBV27	TRBJ2-5	NA	NA	TGTGCCAGCAGTTTACGACTCACTTACCAAGAGACCCAGTACTTC	CASSLRLTYQETQYF
TRBV28	TRBJ1-3	NA	NA	TGTGCCAGCAGCCCCGCAGGGGAAAACACCATATATTTT	CASSPAGENTIYF